These T cell receptor beta chains were read from a single sample in a study of T cell changes during pregnancy in multiple sclerosis. The assay was immunoSEQ multiplex PCR, and TCRdb's table has in-frame clones only and misses some. The sample has 90,000 to 100,000 clones, 92% seen once. Source: peripheral blood, taken in the first trimester of pregnancy. These receptor sequences come from a female donor with multiple sclerosis, enrolled in a pregnancy study. The CDR3 runs from the conserved cysteine through the conserved F or W. A D gene is named only where the DNA matches it firmly. Only part of the rows carry a size: once, few, many, or a class if the clone is expanded.

j_gene	abundance	d_gene	len	v_gene	CDR3nt	CDR3aa
TRBJ1-4	-	-	14	TRBV5-1	TGCGCCAGCAGCTTGGCCCCTTCTAATGAAAAACTGTTTTTT	CASSLAPSNEKLFF
TRBJ2-2	few	-	13	TRBV28	TGTGGCACAGGGGAGGAGTTCGCCGGGGAGCTGTTTTTT	CGTGEEFAGELFF
TRBJ2-4	-	TRBD1	15	TRBV6-6	TGTGCCACCGCCCCGGGACAGGGGGCCAAAAACATTCAGTACTTC	CATAPGQGAKNIQYF
TRBJ2-7	-	-	14	TRBV27	TGTGCCAGCAGTTTAAGGAGGGCCTCCTACGAGCAGTACTTC	CASSLRRASYEQYF
TRBJ1-4	-	-	15	TRBV27	TGTGCCAGCAGTTTATATCGGAGTACTAATGAAAAACTGTTTTTT	CASSLYRSTNEKLFF
TRBJ1-1	-	-	13	TRBV14	TGTGCCAGCAGCCACCGGGGTAACACTGAAGCTTTCTTT	CASSHRGNTEAFF
TRBJ2-2	-	-	12	TRBV9	TGTGCCAGCAGCGTATCGACCGGGGAGCTGTTTTTT	CASSVSTGELFF
TRBJ2-7	-	TRBD1	14	TRBV9	TGTGCCAGCAGCGTAGGGGACAGGGCTTACGAGCAGTACTTC	CASSVGDRAYEQYF
TRBJ2-7	-	TRBD2	13	TRBV5-1	TGCGCCAGTCAACTAGCGTCCTCCTACGAGCAGTACTTC	CASQLASSYEQYF
TRBJ2-3	-	-	13	TRBV15	TGTGCCACCGGCGAACAGTACGCAGATACGCAGTATTTT	CATGEQYADTQYF
TRBJ2-1	-	TRBD1	12	TRBV4-2	TGTGCCAGCAGCCAAGATGGGACAGGGAAGTTCTTC	CASSQDGTGKFF
TRBJ1-1	-	TRBD1	14	TRBV10-3	TGTGCCATCAGGGACAGGGTAGATGTAACTGAAGCTTTCTTT	CAIRDRVDVTEAFF
TRBJ2-7	-	-	11	TRBV7-9	TGTGCCAGCAGCTTCCCGGGGGAGCAGTACTTC	CASSFPGEQYF
TRBJ2-1	-	-	12	TRBV6-6	TGTGCCAGCAGTTACTCTCCTTATGAGCAGTTCTTC	CASSYSPYEQFF
TRBJ2-1	-	-	15	TRBV4-2	TGTGCCAGCAGCCAAGAGGCAGGGCTTTACAATGAGCAGTTCTTC	CASSQEAGLYNEQFF
TRBJ1-5	-	TRBD1	14	TRBV2	TGTGCCAGTGGCAGGGGGCCCGACAATCAGCCCCAGCATTTT	CASGRGPDNQPQHF
TRBJ2-1	-	TRBD2	17	TRBV27	TGTGCCAGCAGTACCCATATAGCGGGAGGGCCCTACAATGAGCAGTTCTTC	CASSTHIAGGPYNEQFF